This TCR beta chain emerged from a study of shared clonotypes between healthy human individuals. Study at large: Donors had three CD4 naive, three CD4 memory, two CD8 naive and one CD8 memory plate apiece. Whole-study results and caveats: A generally larger estimated richness was seen in naive subsets than in memory subsets. The study found lower generation probabilities in non-shared clonotypes than in those shared by all four donors.

In the sorted-subset replicate PCRs, 200 ng DNA, tens of thousands of T cell genomes, was used. Profiled with immunoSEQ multiplex PCR; TCRdb holds only in-frame clones, not every one. The sample has some 600,000 clones; around 96% are singletons. CDR3 length equals 15 residues. Germline trimming cut 4 bases from V and 0 bases from J; bases unmatched to any gene: 4. Germline V gene sequence: CDR1 SGHTA, CDR2 FQGTGA. Naive CD8 cells comprised CD45RO-negative, CCR7-positively selected cells, excluding terminally differentiated effector memory CD45RA+ cells. A word on this clone: Its specificity is unknown.

The sequencing input was naive CD8+ T cells sorted from blood. This TCR was recovered from a woman between 25 and 40 years old in good health. The rearrangement links TRBV7-3 to TRBJ2-3; 7 bases match TRBD1. CDR3 nucleotides: TGTGCCAGCAGCTCAGGACAGGCTAGCACAGATACGCAGTATTTT. The encoded protein is CASSSGQASTDTQYF. Full variable domain (missing parts from reference TRBV7-3 and TRBJ2-3): GAGVSQTPSNKVTEKGKYVELRCDPISGHTALYWYRQSLGQGPEFLIYFQGTGAADDSGLPNDRFFAVRPEGSVSTLKIQRTERGDSAVYLCASSSGQASTDTQYFGPGTRLTVL.